There are many counts of the clone carrying this T cell receptor beta chain. Its cognate antigen is unknown. In the ophthalmopathy cohort, Clinical Activity Score was at least 3, NOSPECS grade at least 4, and duration under 3 months. Patients were excluded for uncontrolled infection, other autoimmune disease, pregnancy or lactation. The diagnostic basis comprised clinical symptoms, serum thyroxine and TRAb, thyroid ultrasound and orbital computed tomography. Per germline, CDR1 MNHNS and CDR2 SASEGT. The V gene end was trimmed by 6 bases and the J gene end by 13 bases; junction bases not matched to a gene: 13. The CDR3 is made up of 15 amino acids. Amplified regions were TCR beta CDR3 sequences from RNA transcripts. The HTBI primer set was used in a first-round RT-PCR of the TCR CDR3. Each CDR3 protein gets one entry after TCRdb re-called the multiplex PCR reads with MiXCR. Found here are 640,000 or so distinct CDR3 sequences, approximately 14% of them singletons; the top ten hold roughly 7.1%.

These data originate in a study of T cells in Graves' hyperthyroidism and ophthalmopathy. Study-level findings and limits: Within blood appeared most thyroid clonotypes that had expanded above 0.001.

V and J are TRBV6-1 and TRBJ1-6, with 9 bases that match TRBD1. Sample: blood. This TCR was recovered from a woman between 18 and 29 years old with Graves' ophthalmopathy. CDR3 sequence reads: CASRPGTGPSFPLHF. The CDR3 coding sequence is TGTGCCAGCAGGCCCGGGACAGGGCCGAGTTTTCCCCTCCACTTT.